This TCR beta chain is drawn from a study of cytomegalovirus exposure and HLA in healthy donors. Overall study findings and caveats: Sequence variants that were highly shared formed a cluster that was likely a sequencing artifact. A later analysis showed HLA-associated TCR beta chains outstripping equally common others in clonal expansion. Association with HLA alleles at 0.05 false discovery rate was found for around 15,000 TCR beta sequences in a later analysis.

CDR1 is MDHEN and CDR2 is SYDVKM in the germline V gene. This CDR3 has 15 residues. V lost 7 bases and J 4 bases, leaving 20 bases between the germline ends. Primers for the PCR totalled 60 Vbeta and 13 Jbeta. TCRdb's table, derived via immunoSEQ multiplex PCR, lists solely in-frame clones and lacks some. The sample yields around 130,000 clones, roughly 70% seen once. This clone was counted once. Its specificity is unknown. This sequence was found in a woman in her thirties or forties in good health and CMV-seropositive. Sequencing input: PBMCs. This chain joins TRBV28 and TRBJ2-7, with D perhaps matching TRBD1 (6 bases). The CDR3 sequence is CASIQLGVGGYEQYF. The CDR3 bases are TGTGCCAGCATTCAACTGGGGGTAGGGGGATACGAGCAGTACTTC.